This T cell receptor (beta chain) was retrieved from a study of CD8+ T cells in alopecia areata. Germline CDR1 reads LGHNA; CDR2 reads YNLKQL (reference sequence). The CDR3 is 16 amino acids. V was shortened by 4 bases and J by 0 bases, with 13 bases between the two germline ends. Cutaneous lymph node cells were pooled, and they were sorted using CD4, CD8alpha, NKG2D, NKG2ACE and other markers. Extraction of RNA preceded its reverse transcription into cDNA, which served as the sequencing template. Clones were sequenced by immunoSEQ multiplex PCR, and TCRdb holds only the in-frame ones, with some missing. The repertoire yields about 2,200 clones, none seen only once; the top ten contain around 46%. This clone was picked up a small number of times. Mouse names are used for the genes. The read halts 4 residues ahead of the CDR3 end, with the missing end drawn from the germline J gene.

This rearrangement joins TRBV5 to TRBJ2-1; perhaps TRBD2 as D (6 bases). Sequenced input: CD8+ T cells sorted from a lymph node. This receptor was identified in a C3H/HeJ mouse with alopecia areata. The strain bears MHC haplotype H2-k. CDR3 sequence: CASSPGLFFNYAEQFF. CDR3 bases read: TGTGCCAGCAGCCCGGGACTTTTTTTTAACTATGCT.